The clone carrying this T cell receptor beta chain was seen many times. Antigen unknown. This specimen comes from a study of neurological immune-mediated disorders. Overall study findings and caveats: None of the CDR3 amino acid sequences in expanded clones turned up in more than one subject, which points to private repertoires in all groups. Levels of TCR clonal expansion peaked in HTLV-1-associated myelopathy and reached their lowest in multiple sclerosis, under those of healthy controls.

As for the cDNA, it was generated by 5'RACE with 10-nucleotide random UMIs. In every sequencing run, more than 190 million TCR-beta sequences were generated from 15-18 subjects. MiXCR, run by TCRdb on the 5' RACE reads, gives a single entry per CDR3 protein. The sample lists about 70,000 distinct CDR3 sequences, 2.5% to 3.5% seen once, with more than 4% in the top ten. The sequence came from a woman aged 50 to 60 with multiple sclerosis. Sequenced sample: PBMCs.

The CDR3 is CASSWTPLPEKQFF. The CDR3 DNA is TGTGCCAGCAGTTGGACCCCCTTACCGGAAAAGCAGTTCTTC. The rearrangement joins TRBV12-3 or TRBV12-4 to TRBJ2-1; unclear D gene. This CDR3 is 14 amino acids long. Trimming stripped 4 bases from V and 11 bases from J, with 18 bases between.